This TCR beta chain was retrieved from a study of STAT5B mutations in CD4+ large granular lymphocyte leukemia. Generated by immunoSEQ multiplex PCR, the TCRdb table keeps only in-frame clones and is missing some. The sample contains 20,000 or so clones, around three quarters of which appear only once. The CDR3 consists of 14 residues. In germline, CDR1 is SGHTA, CDR2 FQGNSA. With 2 bases removed from V and 2 bases from J, the gap between germline ends came to 10 bases. The material sequenced was CD4+ T cells from blood buffy coats. The receptor was isolated from a human donor in good health. The chain employs TRBV7-2 and TRBJ2-7; possible D gene TRBD2, 5 bases. CDR3: CASSLSSGAYEQYF. CDR3 coding DNA: TGTGCCAGCAGCTTATCGTCCGGGGCCTACGAGCAGTACTTC.